These T cell receptor beta chains were read from a single sample in a study of T cells in Graves' hyperthyroidism and ophthalmopathy. Each CDR3 protein is one row after TCRdb ran MiXCR on the multiplex PCR reads. The sample has roughly 700,000 distinct CDR3 sequences, roughly a third seen once. Sequences were obtained from blood. The receptors here all came from a woman between 40 and 55 years old with Graves' hyperthyroidism. Each CDR3 is given with its conserved first and last residue. The order of the fields is D gene, CDR3 length, clone size, V gene, J gene, CDR3 DNA, CDR3 protein. D genes are given only for firm matches. Clone sizes are given selectively: once, few, many, or a class where the clone is expanded.

D: NA
length: 13
size: once
V: TRBV5-1
J: TRBJ1-1
DNA: TGCGCCAGCAGCGCGGGGGGTCCAGTTGAAGCTTTCTTT
CDR3: CASSAGGPVEAFF

D: NA
length: 15
size: NA
V: TRBV27
J: TRBJ1-6
DNA: TGTGCCAGCAGTGGGGCCCAGGCCGGGGATTCACCCCTCCACTTT
CDR3: CASSGAQAGDSPLHF

D: NA
length: 14
size: NA
V: TRBV7-9
J: TRBJ2-2
DNA: TGTGCCAGCAGTTTTTTGACTAACACCGGGGAGCTGTTTTTT
CDR3: CASSFLTNTGELFF

D: TRBD2
length: 12
size: many
V: TRBV20-1
J: TRBJ2-7
DNA: TGCAGTGCTAGAGATCGCGGGGGGGAGCAGTACTTC
CDR3: CSARDRGGEQYF

D: TRBD1
length: 15
size: few
V: TRBV6-5
J: TRBJ1-1
DNA: TGTGCCAGCAGGATAATAGGGGGCGCGGTCACTGAAGCTTTCTTT
CDR3: CASRIIGGAVTEAFF

D: NA
length: 13
size: many
V: TRBV5-1
J: TRBJ1-1
DNA: TGCGCCAGCAGCGCCTGGGGAACCGCGCAAGCTTTCTTT
CDR3: CASSAWGTAQAFF

D: NA
length: 12
size: NA
V: TRBV11-2
J: TRBJ1-1
DNA: TGTGCCGGCAGCTGGACAGCCACTGAAGCTTTCTTT
CDR3: CAGSWTATEAFF

D: NA
length: 13
size: NA
V: TRBV15
J: TRBJ1-3
DNA: TGTGCCACCAGCGCTGGAACAGGAAACACCATATATTTT
CDR3: CATSAGTGNTIYF

D: NA
length: 14
size: many
V: TRBV12-3/TRBV12-4
J: TRBJ1-1
DNA: TGTGCCAGCAGTTGGCGAATTCGGAACACTGAAGCTTTCTTT
CDR3: CASSWRIRNTEAFF

D: NA
length: 15
size: NA
V: TRBV11-2
J: TRBJ1-3
DNA: TGTACCAGCAGCCATGGACAGCTCTCTGGAAACACCATATATTTT
CDR3: CTSSHGQLSGNTIYF

D: NA
length: 15
size: many
V: TRBV13
J: TRBJ1-1
DNA: TGTGCCAGCAGCTCCCCCGTGACGGCGAACACTGAAGCTTTCTTT
CDR3: CASSSPVTANTEAFF

D: NA
length: 13
size: once
V: TRBV15
J: TRBJ1-2
DNA: TGTGCCACCAGCAGCTTAGTTGACTATGGCTACACCTTC
CDR3: CATSSLVDYGYTF

D: NA
length: 16
size: many
V: TRBV7-2
J: TRBJ1-6
DNA: TGTGCCAGCAGCTTAGCGACAATCCCCCATAATTCACCCCTCCACTTT
CDR3: CASSLATIPHNSPLHF

D: NA
length: 13
size: NA
V: TRBV15
J: TRBJ1-2
DNA: TGTGCCACCAGCAGTCTCGGCAGGTTGGGCTACACCTTC
CDR3: CATSSLGRLGYTF

D: NA
length: 15
size: many
V: TRBV12-3/TRBV12-4
J: TRBJ2-5
DNA: TGTGCCAGCAGTTCATCGACACTGTACCAAGAGACCCAGTACTTC
CDR3: CASSSSTLYQETQYF

D: TRBD1
length: 14
size: NA
V: TRBV19
J: TRBJ1-5
DNA: TGTGCCGGTAGTTTGATGACAGGGAATCAGCCCCAGCATTTT
CDR3: CAGSLMTGNQPQHF

D: TRBD2
length: 15
size: NA
V: TRBV28
J: TRBJ2-3
DNA: TGTGCCAGCGCTCCACTAGCGGGGGGGGAGGGTACGCAGTATTTT
CDR3: CASAPLAGGEGTQYF

D: NA
length: 15
size: few
V: TRBV2
J: TRBJ1-3
DNA: TGTGCCAGCAGGAGAGGCGGGACCTCTGGAAACACCATATATTTT
CDR3: CASRRGGTSGNTIYF

D: NA
length: 16
size: few
V: TRBV7-9
J: TRBJ2-7
DNA: TGTGCCAGCAGCTTCCGGTCGGGGGGCGCGTCCTACGAGCAGTACTTC
CDR3: CASSFRSGGASYEQYF

D: NA
length: 13
size: NA
V: TRBV6-5
J: TRBJ1-2
DNA: TGTGCCAGCAGTTACCAACGAGGCTATGGCTACACCTTC
CDR3: CASSYQRGYGYTF

D: TRBD2
length: 15
size: few
V: TRBV7-9
J: TRBJ2-7
DNA: TGCGCCAGCAGCCAAGGGCGGGAGCGCTCCTACGAGCAGTACTTC
CDR3: CASSQGRERSYEQYF

D: TRBD1
length: 14
size: many
V: TRBV28
J: TRBJ1-2
DNA: TGTGCCAGCAGCTCAGGGGGCGCGGACTATGGCTACACCTTC
CDR3: CASSSGGADYGYTF

D: TRBD2
length: 15
size: once
V: TRBV20-1
J: TRBJ2-5
DNA: TGCAGTTTATTGGGACTAGCGGGGTTACAAGAGACCCAGTACTTC
CDR3: CSLLGLAGLQETQYF

D: TRBD2
length: 16
size: NA
V: TRBV5-1
J: TRBJ2-5
DNA: TGCGCCAGCAGCCAGGGTGGGAGGGCCCGACAAGAGACCCAGTACTTC
CDR3: CASSQGGRARQETQYF

D: NA
length: 13
size: NA
V: TRBV6-2/TRBV6-3
J: TRBJ1-2
DNA: TGTGCCAGCAGTCTCCCGGGCACATTCGGCTACACCTTC
CDR3: CASSLPGTFGYTF